This TCR beta chain was recorded in a study of T-cell reconstitution after alpha-beta-depleted transplantation in children. V was trimmed by 3 bases and J by 0 bases, leaving 9 bases between them. The CDR3 sequence is 15 residues long. Study-wide results and caveats: The origin of high day-60 TCRbeta diversity in some patients lay in surviving recipient T cells and thymic progenitors. A year post-transplant, T-cell counts and diversity derived mostly from newly produced T cells. At around two months after transplant, the alpha-beta T cells were reportedly derived from several hundred expanded clones that came from non-depleted graft cells.

This clonotype was found many times. Its antigen remains unknown. Unique molecular identifiers were used in preparing the TCRbeta library. A single record per CDR3 protein comes from TCRdb applying MiXCR to the PCR reads. This table holds about 130,000 distinct CDR3 sequences, around a tenth found once. The sequence derives from a girl in the first two years of life who had a stem cell transplant for combined immunodeficiency, so the T cells may come from the graft donor. The sequenced sample was PBMCs, mostly from graft donor cells, obtained 180 days after TCRalphabeta/CD19-depleted stem cell transplant. The genes are TRBV12-3 or TRBV12-4 and TRBJ2-1; perhaps D is TRBD1 or TRBD2 (5 bases each). The CDR3, as DNA: TGTGCCAGCAGTTTCATGAGGGGCTCCTACAATGAGCAGTTCTTC. Translating gives CASSFMRGSYNEQFF.